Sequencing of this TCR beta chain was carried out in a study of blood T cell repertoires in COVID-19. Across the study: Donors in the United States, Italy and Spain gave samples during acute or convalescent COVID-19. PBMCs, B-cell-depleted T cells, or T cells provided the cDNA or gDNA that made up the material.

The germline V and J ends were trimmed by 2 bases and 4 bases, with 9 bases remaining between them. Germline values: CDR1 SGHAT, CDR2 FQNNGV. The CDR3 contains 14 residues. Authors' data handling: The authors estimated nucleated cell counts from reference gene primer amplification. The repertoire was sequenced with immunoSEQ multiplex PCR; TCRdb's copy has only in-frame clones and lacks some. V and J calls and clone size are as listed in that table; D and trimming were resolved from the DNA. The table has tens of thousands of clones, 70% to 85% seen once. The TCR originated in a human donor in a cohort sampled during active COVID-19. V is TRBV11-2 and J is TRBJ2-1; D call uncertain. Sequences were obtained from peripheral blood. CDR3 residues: CASSLPPLYNEQFF. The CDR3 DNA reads TGTGCCAGCAGCTTACCCCCTCTATACAATGAGCAGTTCTTC.